The next 16 T cell receptor beta chains were all read from a single sample in a study of PD-1 blockade in classical Hodgkin lymphoma. All patients experienced relapse after autologous stem cell transplantation, and brentuximab vedotin exposure was variable. Assay used: immunoSEQ multiplex PCR; TCRdb lists only in-frame clones, some missing. The table shows around 50,000 clones, with 91% occurring only once. Sequencing was performed on peripheral blood mononuclear cells (PBMCs), taken before the second cycle of nivolumab. The receptors come from a human donor with classical Hodgkin lymphoma.

CDR3 sequence (DNA): TGCGCCAGCAAACCCACAGGGGGTCGCGCTGAAGCTTTCTTT. This gives the protein CASKPTGGRAEAFF. The V and J genes are TRBV5-1 and TRBJ1-1; TRBD1 matches 8 bases. With V trimmed by 6 bases and J by 6 bases, 10 bases remained unmatched. Per the germline V gene, CDR1 is SGHRS and CDR2 is YFSETQ. This CDR3 region has 14 residues.

The chain links TRBV7-2 to TRBJ1-2; no firm D call. The CDR3 is 14 residues long. Deletions cut 1 base from V and 2 bases from J, with 8 bases between. Germline V lookup: CDR1 SGHTA, CDR2 FQGNSA. CDR3 DNA sequence: TGTGCCAGCAGCTTAGTCCCGGGAAACTATGGCTACACCTTC. This gives the protein CASSLVPGNYGYTF.

J is TRBJ1-1 and V is TRBV5-1, with 7 positions matching TRBD1. CDR1 is SGHRS, CDR2 YFSETQ, per germline. There are 13 residues in the CDR3. V trimming: 3 bases; J trimming: 5 bases; junction bases outside the gene matches: 4. DNA of the CDR3: TGCGCCAGCAGCTCCCGACAGGGAACTGAAGCTTTCTTT. Translation: CASSSRQGTEAFF.

This clone was observed a handful of times. The V and J genes are TRBV6-5 and TRBJ2-7; tentative D call: TRBD1 (6 bases). CDR3 length: 13 residues. V lost 8 bases and J 0 bases, leaving 11 bases between the germline ends. Germline-derived CDR1 and CDR2 are MNHEY and SVGAGI. CDR3 amino acids: CASGAGDSYEQYF. For the CDR3, the DNA is TGTGCCAGCGGGGCAGGGGACTCCTACGAGCAGTACTTC.

This chain connects TRBV4-1 to TRBJ1-1; 8 nucleotides align to TRBD1. The CDR3 is 16 residues long. The junction had 4 bases not matched to a gene; V was cut back by 1 base and J by 0 bases. In germline, CDR1 is MGHRA, CDR2 YSYEKL. The CDR3 DNA reads as TGCGCCAGCAGCCAAGGGCAGGGGGCGATGAACACTGAAGCTTTCTTT. As protein: CASSQGQGAMNTEAFF.

This chain joins TRBV11-2 and TRBJ1-2; unclear D gene. There are 12 residues in the CDR3. V was shortened by 2 bases and J by 2 bases, with 3 bases between the two germline ends. Germline loops: CDR1 SGHAT, CDR2 FQNNGV. The CDR3 coding sequence is TGTGCCAGCAGCTTACCAAACTATGGCTACACCTTC. Protein sequence: CASSLPNYGYTF.

CDR3 sequence: CASSDAGTPNSYEQYF. The CDR3 DNA is TGCGCCAGCAGTGACGCCGGGACACCGAACTCCTACGAGCAGTACTTC. This chain uses TRBV4-1 with TRBJ2-7; weak D call: TRBD1 (6 bases). The CDR3 covers 16 residues. V lost 6 bases to trimming and J lost 0 bases, with 18 bases between them. Germline V gives CDR1 MGHRA, CDR2 YSYEKL.

The chain joins TRBV30 to TRBJ1-5; perhaps TRBD1 as D (5 bases). Germline loops: CDR1 GTSNPN, CDR2 SVGIG (reference sequence). V was clipped by 0 bases and J by 6 bases, with 9 bases between them. The CDR3 sequence is 13 residues long. Here the CDR3 reads CAWSVRGAQPQHF. The DNA of the CDR3 is TGTGCCTGGAGTGTACGAGGGGCTCAGCCCCAGCATTTT.

This clone was seen only once. The chain combines TRBV29-1 with TRBJ1-1, with TRBD1 matching over 8 bases. Germline trimming cut 6 bases from V and 1 base from J; bases unmatched to any gene: 1. Germline CDR1 and CDR2: SQVTM and ANQGSEA. The CDR3 sequence is 12 residues long. The CDR3 reads CSVDRGNTEAFF. CDR3 coding DNA: TGCAGCGTAGACAGGGGGAACACTGAAGCTTTCTTT.

V usage is TRBV5-8 and J usage is TRBJ1-1; D not resolved. CDR1 and CDR2 (germline): SGHTS, YDEGEE. The germline V and J ends were trimmed by 0 bases and 2 bases, with 5 bases remaining between them. The CDR3 runs 13 residues. DNA for the CDR3: TGTGCCAGCAGCTTGGGGCCAAACACTGAAGCTTTCTTT. It encodes CASSLGPNTEAFF.

V gene TRBV7-9 combines with J gene TRBJ2-1; TRBD1 might be the D (5 bases). Trimming removed 2 bases at V and 14 bases at J, with 13 bases between. CDR3 length equals 12 residues. Germline V CDR1 and CDR2: SEHNR, FQNEAQ (reference sequence). In DNA, the CDR3 is TGTGCCAGCAGCTTATCAGGAGAAGGGGAGTTCTTC. Translated, it gives CASSLSGEGEFF.

The rearrangement uses TRBV5-1 and TRBJ2-7; 10 nucleotides agree with TRBD1. Unmatched junction bases numbered 7, after V lost 4 bases and J lost 0 bases. The CDR3 covers 16 residues. The germline V gene has CDR1 SGHRS and CDR2 YFSETQ. Written as DNA, the CDR3 is TGCGCCAGCAGCATTGACAGGGGGCCTCGCTCCTACGAGCAGTACTTC. It is translated as CASSIDRGPRSYEQYF.

This chain joins TRBV7-3 and TRBJ2-3; TRBD2 agrees at 7 bases. Losses at the gene ends were 6 bases for V and 2 bases for J; bases not matched to a gene: 5. The CDR3 consists of 14 residues. Germline values: CDR1 SGHTA, CDR2 FQGTGA. Written as DNA, the CDR3 is TGTGCCAGCAGACCAGCGGGGATCACAGATACGCAGTATTTT. As protein: CASRPAGITDTQYF.

J is TRBJ1-6 and V is TRBV6-5; D ambiguous. This CDR3 has 13 amino acids. V shed 5 bases and J shed 18 bases, with 20 bases lying between them. The germline gives CDR1 MNHEY, CDR2 SVGAGI. CDR3 sequence: CASSTPIGLWAHF. DNA of the CDR3: TGTGCCAGCAGTACACCAATAGGACTTTGGGCCCACTTT.

The chain recombines TRBV6-5 with TRBJ1-2; D remains ambiguous. Germline CDR1 reads MNHEY; CDR2 reads SVGAGI. V gave up 2 bases and J gave up 10 bases, with 11 bases separating them. This CDR3 contains 12 residues. In DNA form, the CDR3 reads TGTGCCAGCAGTTACGGGCCCCGACCCTACACCTTC. It translates to CASSYGPRPYTF.

This rearrangement joins TRBV19 to TRBJ2-1; 12 bases are a match to TRBD2. With V trimmed by 6 bases and J by 4 bases, 16 bases remained unmatched. The CDR3 contains 19 residues. Per germline, CDR1 LNHDA and CDR2 SQIVND (reference sequence). CDR3 DNA sequence: TGTGCCAGTAGCCAACTACTACAGGGACTAGCGGGCGAGTACAATGAGCAGTTCTTC. Protein sequence: CASSQLLQGLAGEYNEQFF.